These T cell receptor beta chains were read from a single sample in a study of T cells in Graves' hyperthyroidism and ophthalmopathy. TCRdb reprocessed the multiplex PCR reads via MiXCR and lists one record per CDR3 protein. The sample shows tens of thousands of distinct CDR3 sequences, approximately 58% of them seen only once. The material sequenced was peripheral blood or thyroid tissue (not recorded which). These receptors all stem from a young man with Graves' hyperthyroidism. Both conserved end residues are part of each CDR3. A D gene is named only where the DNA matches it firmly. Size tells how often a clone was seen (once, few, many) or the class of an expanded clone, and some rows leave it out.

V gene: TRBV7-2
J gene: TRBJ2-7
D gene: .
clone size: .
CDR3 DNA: TGTGCCAGCAGCCTCAGGCCGGTGGGCTACGAGCAGTACTTC
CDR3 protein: CASSLRPVGYEQYF

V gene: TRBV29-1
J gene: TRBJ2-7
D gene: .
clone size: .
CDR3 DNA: TGCAGCGCGGGACGGGGGATTGGGGAGCAGTACTTC
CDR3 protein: CSAGRGIGEQYF

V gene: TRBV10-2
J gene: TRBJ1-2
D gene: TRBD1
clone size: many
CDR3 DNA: TGCGCCAGCAGTGAGTCGGGGGACAGGGTTGGCTACACCTTC
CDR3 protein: CASSESGDRVGYTF

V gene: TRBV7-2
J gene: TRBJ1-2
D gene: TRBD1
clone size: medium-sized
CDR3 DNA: TGTGCCAGCAGCTTAGCGGACAGGAGGTTCGGCTACACCTTC
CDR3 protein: CASSLADRRFGYTF

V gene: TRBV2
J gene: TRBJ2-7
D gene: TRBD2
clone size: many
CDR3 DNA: TGTGCCAGTCAGAAAGGGGTATGGAGCTGGGGGAGGGTCGGTTCCTACGAGCAGTACTTC
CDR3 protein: CASQKGVWSWGRVGSYEQYF

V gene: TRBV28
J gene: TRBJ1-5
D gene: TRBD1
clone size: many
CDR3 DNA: TGTGCCAGCAGCTATTACGGACAGGGCGGTCAGCCCCAGCATTTT
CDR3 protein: CASSYYGQGGQPQHF

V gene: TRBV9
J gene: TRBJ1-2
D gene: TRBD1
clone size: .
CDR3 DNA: TGTGCCAGCAGCGCGCGACTCGGGACAGCTAACTATGGCTACACCTTC
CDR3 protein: CASSARLGTANYGYTF

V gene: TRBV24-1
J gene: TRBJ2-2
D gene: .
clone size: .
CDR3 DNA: TGTGCCACCAGTTTTACAGGGCTCGCCGGGGAGCTGTTTTTT
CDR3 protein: CATSFTGLAGELFF

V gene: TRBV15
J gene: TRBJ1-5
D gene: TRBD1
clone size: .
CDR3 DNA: TGTGCCACCGCGCAGGGGGCTGGTCAGCCCCAGCATTTT
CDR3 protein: CATAQGAGQPQHF

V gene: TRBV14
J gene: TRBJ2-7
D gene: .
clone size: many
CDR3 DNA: TGTGCCAGCAGCGGAAAAGGGCATGGGTCCTACGAGCAGTACTTC
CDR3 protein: CASSGKGHGSYEQYF

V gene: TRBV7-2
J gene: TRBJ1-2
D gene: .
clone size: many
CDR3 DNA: TGTGCCAGCAGCTTCCGAGCAGGGAGGGACTATGGCTACACCTTC
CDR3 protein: CASSFRAGRDYGYTF

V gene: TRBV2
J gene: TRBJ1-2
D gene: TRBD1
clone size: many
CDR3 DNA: TGTGCCAGCAGTCCTAGGACAGGGTATGGCTACACCTTC
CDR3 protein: CASSPRTGYGYTF

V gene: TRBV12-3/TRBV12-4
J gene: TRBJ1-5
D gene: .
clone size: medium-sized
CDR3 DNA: TGTGCCAGCAGTTTCGACGGGCGACAGCCCCAGCATTTT
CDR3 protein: CASSFDGRQPQHF

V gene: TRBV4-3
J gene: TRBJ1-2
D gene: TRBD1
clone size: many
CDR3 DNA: TGCGCCAGCAGCCAGGACAGGGACATAGCTATCTATGGCTACACCTTC
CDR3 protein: CASSQDRDIAIYGYTF

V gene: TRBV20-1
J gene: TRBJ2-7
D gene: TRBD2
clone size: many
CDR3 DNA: TGCAGTGCCACTATCAACCCGACTAGCAGTCGCTACGAGCAGTACTTC
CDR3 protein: CSATINPTSSRYEQYF

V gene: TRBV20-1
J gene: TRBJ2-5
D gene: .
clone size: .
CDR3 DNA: TGCAGTGCTAGAGGTCCAGGGAACCAAGAGACCCAGTACTTC
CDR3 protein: CSARGPGNQETQYF

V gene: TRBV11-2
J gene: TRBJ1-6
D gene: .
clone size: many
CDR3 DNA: TGTGCCAGCAGCGACCAGCAGGGGTTGGAGACACCCCTCCACTTT
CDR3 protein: CASSDQQGLETPLHF

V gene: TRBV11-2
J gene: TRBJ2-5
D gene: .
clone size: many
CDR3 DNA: TGTGCCAGCAGCTTATTGGGGGAGACCCAGTACTTC
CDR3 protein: CASSLLGETQYF

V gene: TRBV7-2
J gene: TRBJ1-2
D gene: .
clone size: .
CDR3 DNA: TGTGCCAGCAGCTTCGGCAGGTCGGGCGGCTACACCTTC
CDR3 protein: CASSFGRSGGYTF

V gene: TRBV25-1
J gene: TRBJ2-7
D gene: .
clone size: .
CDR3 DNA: TGTGCCAGCAGTGAATTTAGGGCGGGCTACGAGCAGTACTTC
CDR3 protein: CASSEFRAGYEQYF

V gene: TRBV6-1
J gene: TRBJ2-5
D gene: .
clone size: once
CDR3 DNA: TGTGCCAGCAGTGATACCGTAGGGACCCAGTACTTC
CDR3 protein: CASSDTVGTQYF

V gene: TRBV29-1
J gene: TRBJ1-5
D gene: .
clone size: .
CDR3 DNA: TGCAGCACCCAGGACAGATATAGCAATCAGCCCCAGCATTTT
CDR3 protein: CSTQDRYSNQPQHF

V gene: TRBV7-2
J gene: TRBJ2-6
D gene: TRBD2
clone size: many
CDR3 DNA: TGTGCCAGCAGCCAGAGAGCGGGAGGATTTTCTGGGGCCAACGTCCTGACTTTC
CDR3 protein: CASSQRAGGFSGANVLTF

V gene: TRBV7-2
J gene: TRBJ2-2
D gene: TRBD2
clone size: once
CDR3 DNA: TGTGCCAGCACGGGACTACGCGGGGAGGTCGGGGAGCTGGTTTTT
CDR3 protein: CASTGLRGEVGELVF

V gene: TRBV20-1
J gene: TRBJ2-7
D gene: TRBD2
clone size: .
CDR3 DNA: TGCAGTGCTAGAGGACTAGCGGGAGGGCTGTCCTACGAGCAGTACTTC
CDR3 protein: CSARGLAGGLSYEQYF

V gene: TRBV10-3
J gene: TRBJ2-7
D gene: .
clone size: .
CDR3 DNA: TGTGCCAGCAGTTACTCGACCTACGAGCAGTACTTC
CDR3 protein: CASSYSTYEQYF

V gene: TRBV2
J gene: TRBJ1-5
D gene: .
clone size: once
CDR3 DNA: TGTGCCAGCAGTGACAGGACGCCGAATCAGCCCCAGCATTTT
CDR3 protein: CASSDRTPNQPQHF

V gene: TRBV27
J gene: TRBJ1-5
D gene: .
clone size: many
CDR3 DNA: TGTGCCAGCAGTAGTGGGGAACTAAGACAGCCCCAGCATTTT
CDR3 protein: CASSSGELRQPQHF